The TCR beta chain described here comes from a study of human T cells and chemical hapten exposure. Via MiXCR, TCRdb re-called the RACE reads, giving one row per CDR3 protein. This sample yields around 99,000 distinct CDR3 sequences, of which around 12% are seen a single time; roughly 2.1% belongs to the top ten. CDR1 and CDR2 from the germline V gene are MNHEY and SVGEGT. The V and J ends lost 0 bases and 6 bases, in that order; junction bases with no gene match: 4. The CDR3 spans 16 residues. Documented time point: patch test 1, 2 weeks after DPC sensitization. Treatment specified: therapeutic diphenylcyclopropenone sensitization with weekly scalp DPC. This clonotype was observed a handful of times.

The chain combines TRBV6-2 or TRBV6-3 with TRBJ2-2; TRBD2 matches 10 bases. Specimen: whole blood, collected in connection with sensitization to the hapten diphenylcyclopropenone (DPC). This clonotype originated in a woman between 40 and 50 years old with alopecia areata. Some clones in this sample may be carry-over from other donors' samples. The CDR3 DNA reads TGTGCCAGCAGTTACTCCCCCCTAGCGGGAGCCGGGGAGCTGTTTTTT. Its protein product is CASSYSPLAGAGELFF.